What follows are 6 T cell receptor beta chains derived from one specimen sequenced in a study of neoadjuvant anti-PD-1 for oral cavity cancer. The table came from immunoSEQ multiplex PCR; TCRdb's copy has only in-frame clones and leaves some out. The table has 11,000 to 15,000 clones, approximately 67% seen once. The sample in question was PBMCs, obtained before nivolumab (anti-PD-1) treatment. The receptor source for this set is a person aged 35-79 years with oral cavity squamous cell carcinoma.

The V and J genes are TRBV28 and TRBJ1-1, with 11 bases identical to TRBD1. CDR1 is MDHEN and CDR2 is SYDVKM in the germline V gene. The CDR3 sequence is 12 residues long. V trimming: 11 bases; J trimming: 6 bases; junction bases outside the gene matches: 5. In nucleotides, the CDR3 is TGTGCCGGCGGACAGGGGGCATCTGAAGCTTTCTTT. This encodes CAGGQGASEAFF.

The CDR3 loop is CASSFVGGSYNEQFF. The DNA of the CDR3 is TGTGCCAGCAGCTTCGTAGGGGGCTCCTACAATGAGCAGTTCTTC. This chain connects TRBV5-8 to TRBJ2-1; D possibly corresponds to TRBD1 (6 bases). Germline V gives CDR1 SGHTS, CDR2 YDEGEE. This CDR3 has 15 amino acids. V lost 2 bases and J lost 0, with 9 bases in between.

The chain is built from TRBV2 and TRBJ2-5; no clear D gene. CDR3 size: 14 residues. CDR1 and CDR2 (germline): SNHLY, FYNNEI. V was clipped by 5 bases and J by 4 bases, with 14 bases between them. This CDR3 is CASSLLRNGETQYF. CDR3 nucleotide sequence: TGTGCCAGCAGTCTCTTGAGGAACGGAGAGACCCAGTACTTC.

This clone has just a few counts. The chain links TRBV9 to TRBJ1-2; D is unclear. V dropped 0 bases and J dropped 3 bases, with 6 bases sitting between them. The CDR3 contains 13 residues. CDR1 is SGDLS, CDR2 YYNGEE, per germline. The CDR3 region is CASSVVSDYGYTF. As DNA, the CDR3 is TGTGCCAGCAGCGTAGTGTCGGACTATGGCTACACCTTC.

The rearrangement uses TRBV9 and TRBJ1-6; D is perhaps TRBD1 (6 bases). Germline loops: CDR1 SGDLS, CDR2 YYNGEE. The CDR3 is 14 residues long. Trimming removed 3 bases at V and 10 bases at J, with 14 bases between. DNA for the CDR3: TGTGCCAGCAGCGCCGGGGGCGATTGGTCACCCCTCCACTTT. The encoded protein is CASSAGGDWSPLHF.

A few counts support this clone. The chain carries TRBV7-8 and TRBJ1-3; D might be TRBD1 (5 bases). V was clipped by 7 bases and J by 1 base, with 20 bases between them. CDR1 SGHVS and CDR2 FQNEAQ come from the germline V gene. The CDR3 is 17 residues long. The CDR3 region is CASTVRPGKGSGNTIYF. CDR3 nucleotide sequence: TGTGCCAGCACCGTAAGGCCAGGGAAAGGGTCTGGAAACACCATATATTTT.